The 13 T cell receptor beta chains in this list originate from one sample, sequenced in a study of graft-versus-host responses after intestinal transplantation. Some clones are missing from TCRdb's copy, which holds only in-frame ones; the method was immunoSEQ multiplex PCR. The data show approximately 90,000 clones, under 95% seen once. These receptors' targets are unknown. The sample here was unstimulated CD8+ T cells sorted from spleen or lymph node cells, taken before transplant. These receptors were taken from a human donor who was the organ donor for an intestinal transplant.

The chain joins TRBV5-1 to TRBJ1-5; D gene ambiguous. V lost 1 base and J 4 bases, leaving 12 bases between the germline ends. The CDR3 length is 15 residues. In germline, CDR1 is SGHRS, CDR2 YFSETQ. CDR3 nucleotide sequence: TGCGCCAGCAGCTTGACAAGGGTGTTAAATCAGCCCCAGCATTTT. It specifies CASSLTRVLNQPQHF.

This chain links TRBV15 with TRBJ2-5; no clear D gene. Trimming took 3 bases from V and 4 from J, leaving 9 bases between them. CDR1 and CDR2 (germline): LNHNV, YYDKDF (reference sequence). The length of the CDR3 is 13 residues. The CDR3 loop reads CATSRENGETQYF. DNA of the CDR3: TGTGCCACCAGCAGGGAGAACGGAGAGACCCAGTACTTC.

This clone was picked up one time. J is TRBJ1-1 and V is TRBV29-1, with 8 positions matching TRBD1. The germline V gene has CDR1 SQVTM and CDR2 ANQGSEA. CDR3 length: 15 amino acids. V dropped 0 bases and J dropped 4; count of bases not matched to a gene: 7. CDR3 nucleotides: TGCAGCGTTGAAGATCACCAGGGGGCCTTCACTGAAGCTTTCTTT. Residues: CSVEDHQGAFTEAFF.

This clone has just one count. The V call is TRBV9, the J call TRBJ2-1; possibly TRBD2 for D (6 bases). This CDR3 has 14 residues. Germline V lookup: CDR1 SGDLS, CDR2 YYNGEE. Trimming took 3 bases from V and 3 from J, leaving 10 bases between them. The CDR3 here is CASSGWRGYNEQFF. The DNA for the CDR3 is TGTGCCAGCAGCGGATGGAGGGGCTACAATGAGCAGTTCTTC.

This chain joins TRBV18 and TRBJ2-7; D remains ambiguous. Germline values: CDR1 KGHSH, CDR2 LQKENI. The CDR3 consists of 11 residues. V was shortened by 2 bases and J by 6 bases, with 5 bases between the two germline ends. The CDR3 sequence: CASSPNTEQYF. The DNA of the CDR3 is TGTGCCAGCTCACCAAACACCGAGCAGTACTTC.

V is TRBV5-6 and J is TRBJ2-2, with D possibly being TRBD1 (5 bases). The ends were cut back, 0 bases at V and 7 bases at J, with 19 bases in the middle. The CDR3 has 17 amino acids. CDR1 is SGHDT and CDR2 is YYEEEE in the germline V gene. The CDR3 spells CASSLASLSGPLGELFF. CDR3 nucleotides: TGTGCCAGCAGCTTGGCTAGTCTGTCAGGGCCCCTCGGGGAGCTGTTTTTT.

The CDR3 loop is CASSDWTGRSYEQYF. The CDR3 DNA follows: TGTGCCAGCAGCGACTGGACAGGCCGCTCCTACGAGCAGTACTTC. The chain employs TRBV11-2 and TRBJ2-7; 7 nucleotides agree with TRBD1. Germline V gene data show CDR1 as SGHAT and CDR2 as FQNNGV. The CDR3 totals 15 residues. The junction had 7 bases not matched to a gene; V was cut back by 5 bases and J by 0 bases.

V and J are TRBV11-2 and TRBJ2-1; 9 nucleotides match TRBD2. The CDR3 extends over 16 amino acids. Per the germline V gene, CDR1 is SGHAT and CDR2 is FQNNGV. Trimming cost V 1 base and J 6 bases; bases outside gene matches: 7. CDR3 amino acids: CASSLGRSGRSNEQFF. CDR3 sequence (DNA): TGTGCCAGCAGCTTAGGTCGTAGCGGGAGAAGCAATGAGCAGTTCTTC.

The CDR3 bases are TGTGCCAGCAGCGTAGGATTAGCGGGAGGGCCAAATCGTAAGGAGACCCAGTACTTC. It codes for CASSVGLAGGPNRKETQYF. The chain recombines TRBV9 with TRBJ2-5; 11 nucleotides match TRBD2. V was clipped by 0 bases and J by 5 bases; unmatched bases: 15. The CDR3 sequence is 19 residues long. The germline CDR1 and CDR2 sequences are SGDLS and YYNGEE. Filled out from reference TRBV9 and TRBJ2-5, the complete variable domain reads DSGVTQTPKHLITATGQRVTLRCSPRSGDLSVYWYQQSLDQGLQFLIQYYNGEERAKGNILERFSAQQFPDLHSELNLSSLELGDSALYFCASSVGLAGGPNRKETQYFGPGTRLLVL.

The gene calls are TRBV19 and TRBJ2-1; D gene uncertain. The CDR3 has 13 amino acids. Trimming removed 3 bases from V and 5 bases from J, with 8 bases in between. Looked up from germline, CDR1 is LNHDA and CDR2 is SQIVND (reference sequence). This CDR3 is CASSIWADNEQFF. For the CDR3, the DNA is TGTGCCAGTAGTATTTGGGCGGACAATGAGCAGTTCTTC.

V is TRBV27 and J is TRBJ2-7, with D perhaps matching TRBD2 (5 bases). Between the trimmed V and J ends, which lost 5 bases and 0 bases, there was a span of 8 bases. This CDR3 spans 13 amino acids. Germline V gene sequence: CDR1 MNHEY, CDR2 SMNVEV (reference sequence). The CDR3 sequence: CASSPGNSYEQYF. The CDR3 DNA sequence: TGTGCCAGCAGTCCCGGGAACTCCTACGAGCAGTACTTC.

CDR3 loop: CASSLFGYNEQFF. DNA of the CDR3: TGCGCCAGCAGCTTGTTCGGGTACAATGAGCAGTTCTTC. The J gene is TRBJ2-1, the V gene TRBV5-1; D call uncertain. CDR1 is SGHRS, CDR2 YFSETQ, per germline. Trimming pared 1 base from V and 4 bases from J, leaving 6 bases between. The CDR3 is 13 amino acids.

CDR3 in amino acids: CASSSPAYHSGRGSPYEQYF. As DNA, the CDR3 is TGCGCCAGCAGCTCCCCGGCATATCATAGCGGGAGAGGCAGCCCCTACGAGCAGTACTTC. This chain links TRBV5-1 with TRBJ2-7; 9 nucleotides line up with TRBD2. The junction had 21 bases not matched to a gene; V was cut back by 3 bases and J by 2 bases. This CDR3 spans 20 amino acids. Looked up from germline, CDR1 is SGHRS and CDR2 is YFSETQ. Combining the CDR3 with reference TRBV5-1 and TRBJ2-7 gives the whole variable domain KAGVTQTPRYLIKTRGQQVTLSCSPISGHRSVSWYQQTPGQGLQFLFEYFSETQRNKGNFPGRFSGRQFSNSRSEMNVSTLELGDSALYLCASSSPAYHSGRGSPYEQYFGPGTRLTVT.